These 22 T cell receptor beta chains originate from one sample sequenced in a study of low-dose radiotherapy and immunotherapy resistance in tumors. Noted time point: before trial treatment. Priming of first-strand cDNA relied on TRAV- and TRBV-specific primers (covering alpha and beta chains). Amplification of TCRs used a constant-region primer and V-primer adapter for approximately 19 PCR cycles. MiXCR was run by TCRdb on the reads, yielding one entry per CDR3 protein. The sample has about 39,000 distinct CDR3 sequences, 25% to 40% seen once. The sample was PBMCs, taken before treatment. The receptors were sampled from a male donor with gallbladder cancer.

This clonotype showed up many times. The V gene is TRBV28, the J gene TRBJ2-5, with 8 bases fitting TRBD1. Trimming removed 11 bases from V and 3 bases from J; junction bases left unmatched: 8. There are 13 residues in the CDR3. Germline V gene sequence: CDR1 MDHEN, CDR2 SYDVKM. The CDR3 here is CAWSTGGKETQYF. The DNA for the CDR3 is TGTGCCTGGAGTACAGGGGGAAAAGAGACCCAGTACTTC.

This clonotype was recorded only once. V gene TRBV10-3 combines with J gene TRBJ2-7, with 12 nucleotides matching TRBD2. This CDR3 is built from 15 residues. V gave up 2 bases and J gave up 1 base; unmatched junction bases: 0. Germline values: CDR1 ENHRY, CDR2 SYGVKD. CDR3 coding DNA: TGTGCCATCAGTGAGCTAGCGGGGGGGTCCTACGAGCAGTACTTC. Translation: CAISELAGGSYEQYF.

There are a few counts of this clonotype. A far larger clone is just one base off, so this is likely a read error. The chain has TRBV24-1 and TRBJ2-1, with D perhaps TRBD1 or TRBD2 (5 bases each). V lost 4 bases and J 10 bases, leaving 19 bases between the germline ends. The CDR3 has 15 residues. Germline V CDR1 and CDR2: KGHDR, SFDVKD. CDR3 loop: CATSESRDHPYEQFF. The CDR3 DNA follows: TGTGCCACCAGTGAAAGCCGGGACCACCCCTACGAGCAGTTCTTC.

A remark on this clonotype: With a far larger clone one base away, a read error is the likely cause. V usage is TRBV7-6 and J usage is TRBJ2-4, with 9 bases that match TRBD1. Germline CDR1 is SGHVS and CDR2 is FNYEAQ. This CDR3 spans 15 amino acids. Trimming removed 6 bases from V and 13 bases from J; junction bases left unmatched: 16. The CDR3 here is CASSSTGGAYDEQYF. In nucleotides, the CDR3 is TGTGCCAGCAGTTCAACAGGGGGCGCGTACGATGAGCAGTACTTC.

The V gene is TRBV20-1, the J gene TRBJ2-1; 11 bases are a match to TRBD2. V lost 7 bases and J lost 7; bases outside the gene matches: 6. The CDR3 loop spans 13 amino acids. Germline CDR1 and CDR2: DFQATT and SNEGSKA (reference sequence). The CDR3 DNA follows: TGCAGTGTCACTAGCGGGAGTTTTAATGAGCAGTTCTTC. This sequence encodes CSVTSGSFNEQFF.

This clonotype was seen ten or more times. The chain employs TRBV30 and TRBJ2-7; a possible D gene is TRBD1 (6 bases). From germline, CDR1 is GTSNPN and CDR2 SVGIG (reference sequence). The germline V and J ends were trimmed by 3 bases and 0 bases, with 12 bases remaining between them. This CDR3 has 14 amino acids. In DNA form, the CDR3 reads TGTGCCTGGAGAGAAGGACAGAGCTCCTACGAGCAGTACTTC. Protein sequence: CAWREGQSSYEQYF. Full variable domain (missing parts from reference TRBV30 and TRBJ2-7): SQTIHQWPATLVQPVGSPLSLECTVEGTSNPNLYWYRQAAGRGLQLLFYSVGIGQISSEVPQNLSASRPQDRQFILSSKKLLLSDSGFYLCAWREGQSSYEQYFGPGTRLTVT.

This clonotype was detected only a few times. The rearrangement links TRBV5-1 to TRBJ2-1, with a tentative D call TRBD2 (6 bases). V dropped 1 base and J dropped 7 bases, with 18 bases sitting between them. Germline V lookup: CDR1 SGHRS, CDR2 YFSETQ. The CDR3 totals 16 residues. The CDR3 spells CASSLKGGAVTNEQFF. The CDR3 DNA sequence: TGCGCCAGCAGCTTGAAAGGCGGGGCGGTTACTAATGAGCAGTTCTTC.

In this sample, this clonotype turned up once. Since a far larger clone is one base different, this is likely a read error. This CDR3 fails to terminate in the conserved phenylalanine or tryptophan, so it likely reflects a read error. The chain carries TRBV5-1 and TRBJ2-7, with D possibly matching TRBD1 (5 bases). The J call may be wrong; the DNA end is better matched by TRBJ2-5. This CDR3 has 13 amino acids. The V gene's germline CDR1 is SGHRS and CDR2 YFSETQ. DNA for the CDR3: TGCGCCAGCAGCTTGGAAGGGGTAGAGACCCAGTACTCC. It specifies CASSLEGVETQYS.

This clonotype was recorded at least ten times. As DNA, the CDR3 is TGTGCCAGCAGCTTACGATTTGGGAATGAGCAGTTCTTC. It is translated as CASSLRFGNEQFF. The V call is TRBV5-6, the J call TRBJ2-1, with D unclear. This CDR3 region has 13 residues. V lost 2 bases and J lost 7, with 10 bases in between. CDR1 and CDR2 (germline): SGHDT, YYEEEE. Based on the CDR3 plus reference TRBV5-6 and TRBJ2-1, the full variable domain is DAGVTQSPTHLIKTRGQQVTLRCSPKSGHDTVSWYQQALGQGPQFIFQYYEEEERQRGNFPDRFSGHQFPNYSSELNVNALLLGDSALYLCASSLRFGNEQFFGPGTRLTVL.

This CDR3 reads CASSLEGGGETQYF. The CDR3 coding sequence is TGTGCCAGCAGCCTCGAGGGAGGTGGCGAGACCCAGTACTTC. The chain recombines TRBV28 with TRBJ2-5; D is possibly TRBD2 (6 bases). This CDR3 is built from 14 residues. With 6 bases removed from V and 5 bases from J, the gap between germline ends came to 16 bases. Germline loops: CDR1 MDHEN, CDR2 SYDVKM.

This clonotype was counted ten times or more. The chain employs TRBV10-2 and TRBJ1-6, with D maybe TRBD1 (6 bases). The V end was cut by 3 bases, the J end by 4 bases, with 10 bases between. Germline V lookup: CDR1 WSHSY, CDR2 SAAADI. The CDR3 covers 15 residues. CDR3 coding DNA: TGCGCCAGCAGTGACCTGGACAGATATAATTCACCCCTCCACTTT. The encoded protein is CASSDLDRYNSPLHF.

The chain uses TRBV13 and TRBJ2-1, with TRBD2 matching 15 bases. Germline assignment: CDR1 PRHDT and CDR2 FYEKMQ (reference sequence). Germline trimming cut 4 bases from V and 8 bases from J; bases unmatched to any gene: 12. The CDR3 is 18 amino acids. The CDR3 bases are TGTGCCAGCAGCTCCCTAGCCGCGGGACTAGCGGGAGGCGATGAGCAGTTCTTC. This encodes CASSSLAAGLAGGDEQFF.

This clonotype was observed many times. This chain uses TRBV20-1 with TRBJ2-1, with D perhaps given as TRBD1 or TRBD2 (5 bases each). CDR3 length equals 14 residues. CDR1 is DFQATT and CDR2 is SNEGSKA in the germline V gene (reference sequence). Trimming took 0 bases from V and 6 from J, leaving 12 bases between them. The CDR3 nucleotides are TGCAGTGCTAGAGATATGGGGGTAGCCAATGAGCAGTTCTTC. Translating gives CSARDMGVANEQFF.

At least ten counts were recorded for this clonotype. The chain combines TRBV29-1 with TRBJ1-2, with D possibly matching TRBD1 (5 bases). V lost 1 base and J lost 7, with 13 bases in between. CDR3 length: 13 residues. Germline V CDR1 and CDR2: SQVTM, ANQGSEA. The DNA for the CDR3 is TGCAGCGTTGAAGTGTGGCAGGGTCGTGGCTACACCTTC. Its translation is CSVEVWQGRGYTF.

In this sample, this clonotype turned up a few times. V and J are TRBV25-1 and TRBJ1-1; D unresolved. The CDR3 length is 13 residues. In germline, CDR1 is MGHDK, CDR2 SYGVNS. V was trimmed by 6 bases and J by 4 bases, leaving 12 bases between them. The CDR3 bases are TGTGCCAGCAGCGGCTTAACGACCACTGAAGCTTTCTTT. Translated, it gives CASSGLTTTEAFF. Full variable domain (rest looked up from reference TRBV25-1 and TRBJ1-1): EADIYQTPRYLVIGTGKKITLECSQTMGHDKMYWYQQDPGMELHLIHYSYGVNSTEKGDLSSESTVSRIRTEHFPLTLESARPSHTSQYLCASSGLTTTEAFFGQGTRLTVV.

In its sample, this clonotype was seen many times. The rearrangement joins TRBV7-2 to TRBJ2-7; the D is unclear. Per germline, CDR1 SGHTA and CDR2 FQGNSA. Trimming shortened V by 4 bases and J by 2 bases, and 6 bases separated the two germline ends. This CDR3 comprises 12 residues. The CDR3 DNA is TGTGCCAGCAGCTCCAGTCCCTACGAGCAGTACTTC. It codes for CASSSSPYEQYF.

The rearrangement uses TRBV6-2 or TRBV6-3 and TRBJ2-2; 11 bases agree with TRBD2. The J segment lost 4 bases and the V segment lost 2 bases, leaving 0 bases of the junction unmatched. The CDR3 runs to 15 residues. Germline V gene lookup returns CDR1 MNHEY and CDR2 SVGEGT. The chain's CDR3 is CASSYTSGGTGELFF. CDR3 sequence (DNA): TGTGCCAGCAGTTACACTAGCGGGGGCACCGGGGAGCTGTTTTTT.

The J gene is TRBJ2-1, the V gene TRBV6-2 or TRBV6-3, with D perhaps matching TRBD2 (6 bases). CDR1 and CDR2 from the germline V gene are MNHEY and SVGEGT. Trimming removed 6 bases from V and 7 bases from J, with 13 bases in between. The CDR3 has 13 residues. Written as DNA, the CDR3 is TGTGCCAGCAGACGGGAGTTGCTGAATGAGCAGTTCTTC. Protein: CASRRELLNEQFF.

Ten or more counts support this clonotype. V is TRBV20-1 and J is TRBJ2-7; no definite D call. There are 11 residues in the CDR3. The V gene's germline CDR1 is DFQATT and CDR2 SNEGSKA (reference sequence). Between the trimmed V and J ends, which lost 0 bases and 9 bases, there was a span of 9 bases. The CDR3: CSAREGSVQYF. In DNA form, the CDR3 reads TGCAGTGCTAGAGAGGGTAGTGTGCAGTACTTC.

This clonotype has more than one count but fewer than ten. This chain uses TRBV20-1 with TRBJ1-5, with a tentative D call TRBD1 (6 bases). Looked up from germline, CDR1 is DFQATT and CDR2 is SNEGSKA (reference sequence). V was pared by 3 bases and J by 5 bases, with 17 bases between. The CDR3 runs to 15 residues. The CDR3, as DNA: TGCAGTGCTAGTAGAGCGGACAGCCGTTATCAGCCCCAGCATTTT. As protein: CSASRADSRYQPQHF.

About this clonotype: A far larger clone is just one base off, so this is likely a read error. The CDR3 is CASSEAAGTSAYEQFF. CDR3 bases: TGTGCCAGCAGTGAAGCTGCCGGGACTAGCGCCTACGAGCAGTTCTTC. The V gene is TRBV6-1, the J gene TRBJ2-1; 10 bases are a match to TRBD2. The CDR3 is 16 amino acids. Germline values: CDR1 MNHNS, CDR2 SASEGT. V lost 0 bases, J lost 10 bases, and 9 bases stayed unmatched.

This clonotype is medium-sized (0.01 to 0.1%) within its sample. The chain employs TRBV5-1 and TRBJ1-3; D is undetermined. Germline-derived CDR1 and CDR2 are SGHRS and YFSETQ. The CDR3 has 12 amino acids. Deletions cut 5 bases from V and 0 bases from J, with 3 bases between. The chain's CDR3 is CASRDSGNTIYF. Here the CDR3 DNA reads TGCGCCAGCAGGGACTCTGGAAACACCATATATTTT.